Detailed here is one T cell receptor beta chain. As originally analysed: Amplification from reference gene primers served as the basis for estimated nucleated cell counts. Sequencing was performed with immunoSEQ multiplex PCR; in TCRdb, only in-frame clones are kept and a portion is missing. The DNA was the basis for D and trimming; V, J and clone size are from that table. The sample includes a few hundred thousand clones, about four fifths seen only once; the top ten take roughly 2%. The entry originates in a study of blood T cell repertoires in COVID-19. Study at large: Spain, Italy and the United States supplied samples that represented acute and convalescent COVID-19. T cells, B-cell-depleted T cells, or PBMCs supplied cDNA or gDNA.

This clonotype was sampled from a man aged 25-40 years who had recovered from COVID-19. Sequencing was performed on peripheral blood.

CDR3 sequence (DNA): TGTGCCAGCAGCCCGACTAGCGGGGGGAGAGCGAACACCGGGGAGCTGTTTTTT. Residues: CASSPTSGGRANTGELFF. V is TRBV4-2 and J is TRBJ2-2, with 13 bases identical to TRBD2. CDR3 size: 18 residues. The V segment lost 4 bases and the J segment 0 bases; nucleotides outside the gene matches: 5. From germline, CDR1 is LGHNA and CDR2 YNFKEQ.